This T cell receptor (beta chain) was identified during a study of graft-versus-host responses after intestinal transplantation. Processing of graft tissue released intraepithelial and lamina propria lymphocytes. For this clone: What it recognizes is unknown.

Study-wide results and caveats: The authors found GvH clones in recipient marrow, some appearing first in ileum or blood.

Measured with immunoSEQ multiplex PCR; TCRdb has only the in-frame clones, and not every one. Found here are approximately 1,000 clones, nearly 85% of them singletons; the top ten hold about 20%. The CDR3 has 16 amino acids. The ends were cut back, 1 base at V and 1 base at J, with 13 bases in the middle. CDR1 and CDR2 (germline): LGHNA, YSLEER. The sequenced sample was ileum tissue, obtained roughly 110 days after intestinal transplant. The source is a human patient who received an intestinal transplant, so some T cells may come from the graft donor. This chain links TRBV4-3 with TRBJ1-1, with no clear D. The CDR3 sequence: CASSQGVSNRNTEAFF. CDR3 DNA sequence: TGCGCCAGCAGCCAAGGGGTATCTAACAGGAACACTGAAGCTTTCTTT.